This T cell receptor (beta chain) was retrieved from a study of T cell changes during pregnancy in multiple sclerosis. Measured with immunoSEQ multiplex PCR; TCRdb has only the in-frame clones, and not every one. The data show more than 55,000 clones, with 90% seen just once and 5.5% to 8% held by the top ten. This CDR3 has 16 amino acids. V lost 0 bases to trimming and J lost 5 bases, with 17 bases between them. CDR1 is SGHRS, CDR2 YFSETQ, per germline. The gene calls are TRBV5-1 and TRBJ1-2, with D tentatively TRBD1 (5 bases). This sequence was found in a female donor in good health, enrolled as a control in a pregnancy study. Sequenced here: peripheral blood, sampled in the third trimester of pregnancy. The CDR3 is CASSLVGQGSGYGYTF. The CDR3 region has the DNA TGCGCCAGCAGCTTGGTTGGGCAGGGTAGTGGGTATGGCTACACCTTC.